These 22 T cell receptor beta chains originate from one sample sequenced in a study of vaccination effects on CD4 cells after COVID-19. Their recognized antigens are unknown. The repertoire was sequenced with immunoSEQ multiplex PCR; TCRdb's copy has only in-frame clones and lacks some. The sample contains tens of thousands of clones, less than 80% of which appear only once. Sequencing was preceded by expansion of antigen-specific CD4+ T cells with viral peptide pools in the ViraFEST assay. A roughly ten-day culture period preceded the isolation of CD4+ T cells. Vaccine recipients, nucleocapsid antibody negative, had no prior SARS-CoV-2 infection. The source was CD4+ T cells from PBMCs cultured with HCoV-OC43 spike peptides, collected before COVID-19 vaccination. The subset here: HCoV-OC43 spike overlapping peptide pool stimulation. These receptors were obtained from a human donor who received a COVID-19 vaccine.

This chain links TRBV2 with TRBJ2-1, with TRBD2 matching 7 bases. The CDR3 extends over 15 amino acids. Germline assignment: CDR1 SNHLY and CDR2 FYNNEI. V gave up 7 bases and J gave up 6 bases; unmatched junction bases: 12. This chain's CDR3 is CASMEGRAMGNEQFF. CDR3 coding DNA: TGTGCCAGCATGGAAGGGAGGGCAATGGGCAATGAGCAGTTCTTC.

The rearrangement joins TRBV7-6 to TRBJ2-5; 9 bases line up with TRBD2. CDR3 length equals 17 residues. Germline values: CDR1 SGHVS, CDR2 FNYEAQ. Trimming at V came to 1 base and at J to 1 base, leaving 7 bases not matched to a gene. The CDR3 loop reads CASSLDSLTSGQETQYF. For the CDR3, the DNA is TGTGCCAGCAGCTTAGATTCACTGACTAGCGGCCAAGAGACCCAGTACTTC. The full variable domain, with the rest looked up from reference TRBV7-6 and TRBJ2-5, is GAGVSQSPRYKVTKRGQDVALRCDPISGHVSLYWYRQALGQGPEFLTYFNYEAQQDKSGLPNDRFSAERPEGSISTLTIQRTEQRDSAMYRCASSLDSLTSGQETQYFGPGTRLLVL.

This chain joins TRBV5-1 and TRBJ1-1; no clear D gene. V was pared by 5 bases and J by 5 bases, with 13 bases between. Germline V gene lookup returns CDR1 SGHRS and CDR2 YFSETQ. The CDR3 loop spans 13 amino acids. CDR3 amino acids: CASSLRFDTEAFF. The CDR3 DNA sequence: TGCGCCAGCAGTCTTCGCTTCGATACTGAAGCTTTCTTT.

The gene calls are TRBV2 and TRBJ2-4; D remains unclear. CDR3 length: 12 residues. Germline CDR1 is SNHLY and CDR2 is FYNNEI. The V and J ends lost 6 bases and 6 bases respectively, with 9 bases between them. The CDR3 loop reads CASSAEGNIQYF. The CDR3 nucleotides read TGTGCCAGCAGCGCGGAAGGAAACATTCAGTACTTC.

V usage is TRBV29-1 and J usage is TRBJ1-3, with 7 bases aligning to TRBD1. V gave up 4 bases and J gave up 0 bases; unmatched junction bases: 6. CDR3 length equals 15 residues. From germline, CDR1 is SQVTM and CDR2 ANQGSEA. Here the CDR3 DNA reads TGCAGCGTTGGACAGGGAGGGGGCTCTGGAAACACCATATATTTT. Translated, it gives CSVGQGGGSGNTIYF.

V usage is TRBV4-1 and J usage is TRBJ2-7; TRBD1 or TRBD2 may be the D gene (5 bases each). CDR1 and CDR2 from the germline V gene are MGHRA and YSYEKL. The CDR3 loop spans 15 amino acids. Trimming stripped 1 base from V and 2 bases from J, with 12 bases between. CDR3 in amino acids: CASSQAPGRTYEQYV. In nucleotides, the CDR3 is TGCGCCAGCAGCCAAGCCCCGGGACGGACCTACGAGCAGTACGTC.

The chain employs TRBV2 and TRBJ2-7, with 7 bases lining up with TRBD2. This CDR3 comprises 13 residues. Germline CDR1 reads SNHLY; CDR2 reads FYNNEI. The J segment lost 5 bases and the V segment lost 8 bases, leaving 9 bases of the junction unmatched. The DNA of the CDR3 is TGTGCCAGCGGCGCGGGGGATTGGAACGAGCAGTACGTC. Translated, it gives CASGAGDWNEQYV.

This chain joins TRBV28 and TRBJ2-1; D is unclear. The CDR3 length is 16 residues. With 6 bases removed from V and 0 bases from J, the gap between germline ends came to 15 bases. Germline lookup yields CDR1 MDHEN and CDR2 SYDVKM. CDR3: CASSPLASSSYNEQFF. As DNA, the CDR3 is TGTGCCAGCAGCCCCTTGGCCTCAAGCTCCTACAATGAGCAGTTCTTC.

The J gene is TRBJ2-3, the V gene TRBV5-1; D assignment may be TRBD1 or TRBD2 (6 bases each). The CDR3 runs 17 residues. Germline V CDR1 and CDR2: SGHRS, YFSETQ. The V gene lost 3 bases and the J gene lost 1 base, with 18 bases spanning the gap. This chain's CDR3 is CASSSTAGGSGTDTQYF. The CDR3 DNA is TGCGCCAGCAGCTCAACAGCCGGGGGCAGCGGCACAGATACGCAGTATTTT.

This clone appeared a few times. The chain joins TRBV9 to TRBJ2-5; 7 bases map to TRBD1. CDR1 is SGDLS, CDR2 YYNGEE, per germline. The CDR3 covers 14 residues. V lost 0 bases to trimming and J lost 5 bases; unmatched junction nucleotides: 4. The chain's CDR3 is CASSVGQGVETQYF. CDR3 nucleotide sequence: TGTGCCAGCAGCGTAGGACAGGGCGTTGAGACCCAGTACTTC.

This clone came up once. The rearrangement uses TRBV7-3 and TRBJ2-1; D not certain. The CDR3 runs 14 residues. V was shortened by 4 bases and J by 8 bases, with 15 bases between the two germline ends. The germline CDR1 and CDR2 sequences are SGHTA and FQGTGA. The CDR3, as DNA: TGTGCCAGCAGCTCGCCTGAAAGGGCTCATGAGCAGTTCTTC. Translation gives CASSSPERAHEQFF.

The V gene is TRBV19, the J gene TRBJ1-6; D perhaps matches TRBD1 (5 bases). Germline CDR1 reads LNHDA; CDR2 reads SQIVND (reference sequence). This CDR3 has 15 amino acids. V lost 6 bases and J 5 bases, leaving 14 bases between the germline ends. CDR3 DNA: TGTGCCAGTAGGTCTTTTGACAGAAATAATTCACCCCTCCACTTT. Encoded protein: CASRSFDRNNSPLHF.

This chain uses TRBV27 with TRBJ1-6, with 7 bases aligning to TRBD1. Trimming cost V 5 bases and J 10 bases; bases outside gene matches: 11. Germline V lookup: CDR1 MNHEY, CDR2 SMNVEV (reference sequence). This CDR3 is 15 amino acids long. CDR3 in DNA: TGTGCCAGCAGTAACTACAGGGGAGGAGGGTCACCCCTCCACTTT. Translated, it gives CASSNYRGGGSPLHF.

This clone was detected once. This chain connects TRBV3-1 (or the pseudogene TRBV3-2) to TRBJ1-2; a possible D gene is TRBD1 (5 bases). Germline V gives CDR1 LGHDT, CDR2 YNNKEL (reference sequence). Trimming took 6 bases from V and 2 from J, leaving 19 bases between them. The length of the CDR3 is 16 residues. CDR3 sequence: CASRATVHRDNYGYTF. Here the CDR3 DNA reads TGTGCCAGCAGGGCAACCGTACACCGGGACAACTATGGCTACACCTTC.

This clone was detected only once. The chain couples TRBV9 to TRBJ1-2; 8 nucleotides align to TRBD1. V dropped 3 bases and J dropped 7; count of bases not matched to a gene: 2. The germline CDR1 and CDR2 sequences are SGDLS and YYNGEE. The CDR3 covers 12 residues. The CDR3 here is CASSAGGPGYTF. The CDR3 DNA is TGTGCCAGCAGCGCAGGGGGCCCTGGCTACACCTTC.

The gene calls are TRBV2 and TRBJ1-6; D ambiguous. The CDR3 covers 13 residues. Trimming took off 7 bases at V and 9 bases at J, with 13 bases between the two ends. The germline gives CDR1 SNHLY, CDR2 FYNNEI. CDR3 residues: CASNLTPPSPLHF. The CDR3 DNA sequence: TGTGCCAGCAATTTAACCCCCCCTTCACCCCTCCACTTT.

This clone came up a few times. The chain couples TRBV19 to TRBJ2-4, with D possibly called TRBD1 or TRBD2 (7 bases each). This CDR3 is 17 amino acids long. The germline gives CDR1 LNHDA, CDR2 SQIVND (reference sequence). Trimming took 4 bases from V and 4 from J, leaving 20 bases between them. The CDR3 DNA is TGTGCCAGTAGTACTGAAAGTTGGGGGGGACAGAAAAACATTCAGTACTTC. This translates into CASSTESWGGQKNIQYF.

V usage is TRBV7-3 and J usage is TRBJ2-3, with D maybe TRBD2 (5 bases). This CDR3 contains 13 residues. V shed 5 bases and J shed 9 bases, with 15 bases lying between them. From germline, CDR1 is SGHTA and CDR2 FQGTGA. CDR3 coding DNA: TGTGCCAGCAGCATCCCGGGCGAGGGAACGCAGTATTTT. Amino acid sequence: CASSIPGEGTQYF.

The rearrangement links TRBV18 to TRBJ2-2, with D perhaps matching TRBD1 or TRBD2 (5 bases each). CDR3 length equals 14 residues. CDR1 and CDR2 from the germline V gene are KGHSH and LQKENI. Trimming took off 0 bases at V and 5 bases at J, with 7 bases between the two ends. CDR3 sequence reads: CASSPPRGTGELFF. CDR3 DNA sequence: TGTGCCAGCTCACCACCGAGGGGTACCGGGGAGCTGTTTTTT.

The J gene is TRBJ1-1, the V gene TRBV18; D uncertain. Per the germline V gene, CDR1 is KGHSH and CDR2 is LQKENI. The V end was cut by 5 bases, the J end by 4 bases, with 17 bases between. The CDR3 contains 15 residues. CDR3: CASSIADGGVTEAFF. In DNA form, the CDR3 reads TGTGCCAGCTCAATTGCGGACGGTGGGGTCACTGAAGCTTTCTTT.

This chain joins TRBV18 and TRBJ2-1; D not certain. Germline assignment: CDR1 KGHSH and CDR2 LQKENI. The CDR3 loop spans 13 amino acids. The ends were cut back, 3 bases at V and 4 bases at J, with 7 bases in the middle. This CDR3 reads CASSPLGYNEQFF. DNA for the CDR3: TGTGCCAGCTCACCTTTGGGATACAATGAGCAGTTCTTC.

This chain joins TRBV5-1 and TRBJ2-1, with 7 bases matching TRBD2. Germline V gene sequence: CDR1 SGHRS, CDR2 YFSETQ. This CDR3 region has 15 residues. V lost 0 bases, J lost 2 bases, and 2 bases stayed unmatched. In nucleotides, the CDR3 is TGCGCCAGCAGCTTGGAAGCGGGGCCCTACAATGAGCAGTTCTTC. Translation gives CASSLEAGPYNEQFF.